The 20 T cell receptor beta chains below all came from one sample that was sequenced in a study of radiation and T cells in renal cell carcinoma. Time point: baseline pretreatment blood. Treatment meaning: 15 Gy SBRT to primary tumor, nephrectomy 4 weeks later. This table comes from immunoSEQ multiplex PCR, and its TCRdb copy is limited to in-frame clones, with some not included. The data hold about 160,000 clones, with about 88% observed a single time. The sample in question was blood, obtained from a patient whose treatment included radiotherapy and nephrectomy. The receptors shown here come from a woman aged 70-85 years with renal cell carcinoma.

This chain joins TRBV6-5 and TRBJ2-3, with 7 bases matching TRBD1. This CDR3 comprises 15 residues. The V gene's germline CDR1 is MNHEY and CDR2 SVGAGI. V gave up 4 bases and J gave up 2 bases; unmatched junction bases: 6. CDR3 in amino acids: CASSSDRALTDTQYF. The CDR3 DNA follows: TGTGCCAGCAGTTCCGACAGGGCTCTCACAGATACGCAGTATTTT.

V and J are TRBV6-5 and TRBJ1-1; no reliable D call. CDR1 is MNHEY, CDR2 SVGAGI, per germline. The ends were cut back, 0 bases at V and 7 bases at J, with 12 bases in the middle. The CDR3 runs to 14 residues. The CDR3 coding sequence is TGTGCCAGCAGTTACTCAACGGCGAGAGGTGAAGCTTTCTTT. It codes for CASSYSTARGEAFF.

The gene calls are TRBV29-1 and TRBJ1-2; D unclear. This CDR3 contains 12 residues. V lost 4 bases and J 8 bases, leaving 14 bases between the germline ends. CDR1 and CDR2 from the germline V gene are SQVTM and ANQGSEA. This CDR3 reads CSVGATEGGYTF. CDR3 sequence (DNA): TGCAGCGTTGGAGCCACGGAAGGGGGCTACACCTTC.

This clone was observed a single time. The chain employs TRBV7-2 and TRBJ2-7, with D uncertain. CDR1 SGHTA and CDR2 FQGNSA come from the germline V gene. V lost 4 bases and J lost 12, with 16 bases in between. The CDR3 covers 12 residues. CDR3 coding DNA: TGTGCCAGCAGCTCTTCGATCTCCCCCCCGTACTTC. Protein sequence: CASSSSISPPYF.

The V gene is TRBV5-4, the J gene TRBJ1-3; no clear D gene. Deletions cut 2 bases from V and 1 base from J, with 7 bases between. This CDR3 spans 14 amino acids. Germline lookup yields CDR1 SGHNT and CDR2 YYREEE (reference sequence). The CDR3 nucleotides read TGTGCCAGCAGCTTCCTGGGGTCTGGAAACACCATATATTTT. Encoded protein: CASSFLGSGNTIYF.

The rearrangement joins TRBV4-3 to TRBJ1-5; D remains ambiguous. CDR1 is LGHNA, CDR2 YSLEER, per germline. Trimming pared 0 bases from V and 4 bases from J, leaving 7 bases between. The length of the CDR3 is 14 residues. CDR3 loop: CASSQDLTNQPQHF. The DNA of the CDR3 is TGCGCCAGCAGCCAAGACCTGACGAATCAGCCCCAGCATTTT.

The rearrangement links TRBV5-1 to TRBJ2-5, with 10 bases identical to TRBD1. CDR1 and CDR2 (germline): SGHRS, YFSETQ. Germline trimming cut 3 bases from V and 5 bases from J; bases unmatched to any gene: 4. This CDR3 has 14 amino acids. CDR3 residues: CASSSGTGAETQYF. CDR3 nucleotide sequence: TGCGCCAGCAGCTCCGGGACAGGGGCGGAGACCCAGTACTTC.

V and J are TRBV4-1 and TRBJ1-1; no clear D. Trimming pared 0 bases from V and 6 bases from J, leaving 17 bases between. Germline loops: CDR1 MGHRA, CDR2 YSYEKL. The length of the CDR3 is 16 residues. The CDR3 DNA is TGCGCCAGCAGCCAAGAGGCAACTCCAACAGCGCCTGAAGCTTTCTTT. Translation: CASSQEATPTAPEAFF.

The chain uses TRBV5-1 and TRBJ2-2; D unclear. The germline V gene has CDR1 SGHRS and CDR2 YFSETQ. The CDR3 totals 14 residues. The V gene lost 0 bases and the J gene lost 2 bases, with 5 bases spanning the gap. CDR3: CASSLVLNTGELFF. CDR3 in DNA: TGCGCCAGCAGCTTGGTACTAAACACCGGGGAGCTGTTTTTT.

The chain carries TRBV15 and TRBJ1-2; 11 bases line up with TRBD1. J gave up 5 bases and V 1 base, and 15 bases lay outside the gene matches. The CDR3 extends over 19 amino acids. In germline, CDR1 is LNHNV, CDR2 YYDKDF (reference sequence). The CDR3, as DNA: TGTGCCACCAGCAGAGTCCTCGGACAGGGGGCGGGGGAGCAGTATGGCTACACCTTC. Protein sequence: CATSRVLGQGAGEQYGYTF.

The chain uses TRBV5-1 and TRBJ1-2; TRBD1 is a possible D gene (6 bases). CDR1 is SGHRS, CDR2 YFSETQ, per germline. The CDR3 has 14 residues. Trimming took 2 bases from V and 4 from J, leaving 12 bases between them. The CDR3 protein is CASSFGGLLYGYTF. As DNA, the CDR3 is TGCGCCAGCAGCTTCGGGGGCCTCCTCTATGGCTACACCTTC.

CDR3 bases: TGTGCCAGCAGTTCTACAGGGGTTCAGCCCCAGCATTTT. It translates to CASSSTGVQPQHF. This rearrangement joins TRBV28 to TRBJ1-5, with 7 positions matching TRBD1. Germline V CDR1 and CDR2: MDHEN, SYDVKM. With 4 bases clipped from V and 6 bases from J, the junction kept 3 bases outside the gene matches. This CDR3 is built from 13 residues.

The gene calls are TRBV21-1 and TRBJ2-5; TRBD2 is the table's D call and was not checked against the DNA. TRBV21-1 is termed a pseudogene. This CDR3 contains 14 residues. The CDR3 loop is CASSKGGPGETQYF. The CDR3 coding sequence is TGTGCCAGCAGCAAAGGCGGGCCTGGGGAGACCCAGTACTTC.

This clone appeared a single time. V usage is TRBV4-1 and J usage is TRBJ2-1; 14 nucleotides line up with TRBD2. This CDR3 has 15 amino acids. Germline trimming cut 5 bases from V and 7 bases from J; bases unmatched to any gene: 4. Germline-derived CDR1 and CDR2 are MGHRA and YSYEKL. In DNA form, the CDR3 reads TGCGCCAGCAGCTCTAGACTAGCGGGGGGGAATGAGCAGTTCTTC. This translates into CASSSRLAGGNEQFF.

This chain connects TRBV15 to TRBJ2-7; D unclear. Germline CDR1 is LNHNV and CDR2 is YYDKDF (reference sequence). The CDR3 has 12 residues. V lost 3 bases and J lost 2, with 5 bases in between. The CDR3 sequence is CATSRETYEQYF. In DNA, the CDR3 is TGTGCCACCAGCAGGGAAACCTACGAGCAGTACTTC.

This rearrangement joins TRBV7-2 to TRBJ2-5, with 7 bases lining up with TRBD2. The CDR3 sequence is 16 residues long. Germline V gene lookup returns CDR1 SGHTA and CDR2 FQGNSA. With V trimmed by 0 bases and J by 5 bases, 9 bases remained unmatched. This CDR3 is CASSLAGGFTSETQYF. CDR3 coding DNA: TGTGCCAGCAGCTTAGCCGGGGGGTTTACCTCGGAGACCCAGTACTTC.

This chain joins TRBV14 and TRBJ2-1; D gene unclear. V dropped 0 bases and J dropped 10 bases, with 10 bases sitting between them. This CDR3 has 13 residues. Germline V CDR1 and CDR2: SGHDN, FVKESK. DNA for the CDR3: TGTGCCAGCAGCCAAGACCTGATTGGAGAGCAGTTCTTC. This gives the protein CASSQDLIGEQFF.

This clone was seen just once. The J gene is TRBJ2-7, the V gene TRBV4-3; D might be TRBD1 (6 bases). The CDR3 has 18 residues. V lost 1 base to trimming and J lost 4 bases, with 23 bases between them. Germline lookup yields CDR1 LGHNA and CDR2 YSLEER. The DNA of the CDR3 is TGCGCCAGCAGCCAAGCGATAAACAGGGAGCAGAAGGGTTACGAGCAGTACTTC. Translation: CASSQAINREQKGYEQYF.

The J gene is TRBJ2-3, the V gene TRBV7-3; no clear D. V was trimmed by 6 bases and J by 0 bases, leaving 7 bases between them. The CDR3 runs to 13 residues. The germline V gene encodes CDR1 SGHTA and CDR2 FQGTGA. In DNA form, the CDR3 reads TGTGCCAGCAGTAAATTAAGCACAGATACGCAGTATTTT. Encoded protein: CASSKLSTDTQYF.

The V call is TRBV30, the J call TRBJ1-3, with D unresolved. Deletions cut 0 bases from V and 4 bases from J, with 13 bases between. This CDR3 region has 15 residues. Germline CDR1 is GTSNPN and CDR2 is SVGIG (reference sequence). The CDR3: CAWSVRGVGGNTIYF. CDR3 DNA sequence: TGTGCCTGGAGTGTACGTGGGGTTGGAGGAAACACCATATATTTT.